This entry lists 17 T cell receptor beta chains sequenced from one sample in a study of response to subunit inactivated influenza vaccine. One entry per CDR3 protein results from TCRdb running MiXCR on the RT-PCR reads. Among approximately 480,000 distinct CDR3 sequences listed, approximately 11% were seen once. Specimen: PBMCs from blood, collected roughly 6 weeks after vaccination. The receptors derive from a man in his fifties or sixties who received an inactivated influenza vaccine.

This clonotype was observed at least ten times. The gene calls are TRBV7-9 and TRBJ2-3, with D possibly matching TRBD2 (6 bases). The V end was cut by 0 bases, the J end by 7 bases, with 11 bases between. The V gene's germline CDR1 is SEHNR and CDR2 FQNEAQ (reference sequence). The CDR3 loop spans 14 amino acids. CDR3 sequence: CASSLAGGGYTQYF. The CDR3 DNA is TGTGCCAGCAGCTTAGCGGGGGGTGGATATACGCAGTATTTT.

This clonotype was counted only a few times. The chain couples TRBV20-1 to TRBJ2-5, with 7 bases matching TRBD2. V lost 5 bases and J lost 2; bases outside the gene matches: 8. Germline V CDR1 and CDR2: DFQATT, SNEGSKA (reference sequence). There are 14 residues in the CDR3. As DNA, the CDR3 is TGCAGTGCTCACCGGGGGGTTGGGCAAGAGACCCAGTACTTC. Translating gives CSAHRGVGQETQYF.

This clonotype was observed at least ten times. The V gene is TRBV12-3 or TRBV12-4, the J gene TRBJ2-1; TRBD2 matches 9 bases. V shed 5 bases, J shed 2 bases, and the junction held 4 bases outside the gene matches. This CDR3 has 15 amino acids. CDR3 loop: CASSLSGSTYNEQFF. The CDR3 DNA reads as TGTGCCAGCAGTCTTAGCGGGAGTACCTACAATGAGCAGTTCTTC.

This clonotype was recorded at least ten times. The genes are TRBV29-1 and TRBJ2-7, with D hard to call. V was shortened by 6 bases and J by 0 bases, with 12 bases between the two germline ends. This CDR3 is built from 13 residues. Germline CDR1 SQVTM, CDR2 ANQGSEA. In nucleotides, the CDR3 is TGCAGCGTACCGGGTACGACCTCCTACGAGCAGTACTTC. Residues: CSVPGTTSYEQYF.

This clonotype appeared many times. The V gene is TRBV28, the J gene TRBJ1-2; no reliable D call. The germline V gene encodes CDR1 MDHEN and CDR2 SYDVKM. The length of the CDR3 is 12 residues. The ends were cut back, 4 bases at V and 5 bases at J, with 8 bases in the middle. This CDR3 is CASSSGPYGYTF. In nucleotides, the CDR3 is TGTGCCAGCAGTTCAGGACCATATGGCTACACCTTC.

This clonotype was seen at least ten times. The CDR3 protein is CASSLDYQNNEQFF. CDR3 in DNA: TGTGCCAGCAGCTTAGATTACCAAAACAATGAGCAGTTCTTC. The chain employs TRBV11-2 and TRBJ2-1; D ambiguous. V was trimmed by 0 bases and J by 5 bases, leaving 8 bases between them. CDR1 and CDR2 from the germline V gene are SGHAT and FQNNGV. The CDR3 covers 14 residues.

This clonotype was counted ten times or more. The chain recombines TRBV5-1 with TRBJ2-2; 8 bases map to TRBD1. This CDR3 contains 17 residues. The germline gives CDR1 SGHRS, CDR2 YFSETQ. The junction had 11 bases not matched to a gene; V was cut back by 7 bases and J by 0 bases. CDR3 region: CASGRGQGIANTGELFF. The CDR3 bases are TGCGCCAGCGGTCGAGGACAGGGAATAGCGAACACCGGGGAGCTGTTTTTT.

The chain recombines TRBV5-1 with TRBJ2-7; D assignment may be TRBD1 or TRBD2 (6 bases each). V gave up 0 bases and J gave up 3 bases, with 19 bases separating them. The CDR3 spans 17 residues. Germline loops: CDR1 SGHRS, CDR2 YFSETQ. The CDR3 loop reads CASSLAELERGDYEQYF. In DNA form, the CDR3 reads TGCGCCAGCAGCTTGGCCGAGTTGGAAAGGGGGGACTACGAGCAGTACTTC. The variable domain in full, completed from reference TRBV5-1 and TRBJ2-7, reads KAGVTQTPRYLIKTRGQQVTLSCSPISGHRSVSWYQQTPGQGLQFLFEYFSETQRNKGNFPGRFSGRQFSNSRSEMNVSTLELGDSALYLCASSLAELERGDYEQYFGPGTRLTVT.

Turning to this clonotype: A much larger clone lies one base from this, so it may be a read error. This chain connects TRBV10-3 to TRBJ2-5; D is possibly TRBD1 (5 bases). In germline, CDR1 is ENHRY, CDR2 SYGVKD. This CDR3 spans 13 amino acids. Trimming took 6 bases from V and 4 from J, leaving 12 bases between them. In nucleotides, the CDR3 is TGTGCCATCAGCAGGGAACTTGTAGAGACCCAGTACTTC. Its protein is CAISRELVETQYF.

A few counts support this clonotype. This CDR3 reads CSVHGYTEAFF. In DNA, the CDR3 is TGCAGTGTCCACGGGTACACTGAAGCTTTCTTT. This chain joins TRBV20-1 and TRBJ1-1, with D uncertain. The CDR3 is 11 residues long. The V and J ends lost 7 bases and 3 bases respectively, with 9 bases between them. The germline V gene encodes CDR1 DFQATT and CDR2 SNEGSKA (reference sequence).

V gene TRBV4-1 combines with J gene TRBJ2-7; 10 bases align to TRBD2. The germline CDR1 and CDR2 sequences are MGHRA and YSYEKL. The CDR3 is made up of 17 amino acids. The ends lost 0 bases at V and 4 bases at J; junction bases unmatched: 9. The CDR3 is CASSQEEERGGVYEQYF. In nucleotides, the CDR3 is TGCGCCAGCAGCCAAGAGGAAGAGCGGGGGGGCGTGTACGAGCAGTACTTC.

This chain joins TRBV12-3 or TRBV12-4 and TRBJ2-1; either TRBD1 or TRBD2 may supply D (5 bases each). This CDR3 region has 14 residues. The V gene lost 3 bases and the J gene lost 3 bases, with 9 bases spanning the gap. CDR3 region: CASSFGTNYNEQFF. The CDR3 bases are TGTGCCAGCAGTTTCGGGACGAACTACAATGAGCAGTTCTTC.

This clonotype was detected many times. The chain couples TRBV6-5 to TRBJ2-6; D is possibly TRBD1 or TRBD2 (5 bases each). Trimming shortened V by 4 bases and J by 0 bases, and 10 bases separated the two germline ends. Germline values: CDR1 MNHEY, CDR2 SVGAGI. The CDR3 extends over 16 amino acids. CDR3 coding DNA: TGTGCCAGCAGTTGGGGGTCCAACTCTGGGGCCAACGTCCTGACTTTC. The encoded protein is CASSWGSNSGANVLTF.

CDR3 sequence reads: CATSRGLQETQYF. The CDR3 nucleotides are TGTGCCACCAGCCGGGGGCTCCAAGAGACCCAGTACTTC. The chain joins TRBV15 to TRBJ2-5, with D perhaps given as TRBD1 or TRBD2 (6 bases each). Germline CDR1 and CDR2: LNHNV and YYDKDF (reference sequence). The CDR3 runs 13 residues. With 5 bases removed from V and 1 base from J, the gap between germline ends came to 8 bases.

The CDR3 reads CASSLLSSPRTQYF. The CDR3 DNA sequence: TGTGCCAGCAGTTTACTCAGCTCCCCCCGGACCCAGTACTTC. This chain joins TRBV12-3 or TRBV12-4 and TRBJ2-5; D is ambiguous. V was pared by 2 bases and J by 7 bases, with 14 bases between. The CDR3 runs 14 residues.

This clonotype was picked up many times. The chain has TRBV20-1 and TRBJ2-7, with unresolved D. CDR3 length equals 12 residues. Germline V gene sequence: CDR1 DFQATT, CDR2 SNEGSKA (reference sequence). Trimming took off 0 bases at V and 2 bases at J, with 5 bases between the two ends. The CDR3 here is CSARDGTYEQYF. The CDR3 nucleotides read TGCAGTGCTAGAGATGGGACCTACGAGCAGTACTTC.

The chain uses TRBV4-3 and TRBJ2-2; TRBD2 matches at 9 bases. The germline V gene encodes CDR1 LGHNA and CDR2 YSLEER. The CDR3 extends over 15 amino acids. The V segment lost 1 base and the J segment 7 bases; nucleotides outside the gene matches: 4. The CDR3 sequence: CASSQGGGAGGELFF. The DNA for the CDR3 is TGCGCCAGCAGCCAAGGCGGGGGGGCTGGCGGGGAGCTGTTTTTT.